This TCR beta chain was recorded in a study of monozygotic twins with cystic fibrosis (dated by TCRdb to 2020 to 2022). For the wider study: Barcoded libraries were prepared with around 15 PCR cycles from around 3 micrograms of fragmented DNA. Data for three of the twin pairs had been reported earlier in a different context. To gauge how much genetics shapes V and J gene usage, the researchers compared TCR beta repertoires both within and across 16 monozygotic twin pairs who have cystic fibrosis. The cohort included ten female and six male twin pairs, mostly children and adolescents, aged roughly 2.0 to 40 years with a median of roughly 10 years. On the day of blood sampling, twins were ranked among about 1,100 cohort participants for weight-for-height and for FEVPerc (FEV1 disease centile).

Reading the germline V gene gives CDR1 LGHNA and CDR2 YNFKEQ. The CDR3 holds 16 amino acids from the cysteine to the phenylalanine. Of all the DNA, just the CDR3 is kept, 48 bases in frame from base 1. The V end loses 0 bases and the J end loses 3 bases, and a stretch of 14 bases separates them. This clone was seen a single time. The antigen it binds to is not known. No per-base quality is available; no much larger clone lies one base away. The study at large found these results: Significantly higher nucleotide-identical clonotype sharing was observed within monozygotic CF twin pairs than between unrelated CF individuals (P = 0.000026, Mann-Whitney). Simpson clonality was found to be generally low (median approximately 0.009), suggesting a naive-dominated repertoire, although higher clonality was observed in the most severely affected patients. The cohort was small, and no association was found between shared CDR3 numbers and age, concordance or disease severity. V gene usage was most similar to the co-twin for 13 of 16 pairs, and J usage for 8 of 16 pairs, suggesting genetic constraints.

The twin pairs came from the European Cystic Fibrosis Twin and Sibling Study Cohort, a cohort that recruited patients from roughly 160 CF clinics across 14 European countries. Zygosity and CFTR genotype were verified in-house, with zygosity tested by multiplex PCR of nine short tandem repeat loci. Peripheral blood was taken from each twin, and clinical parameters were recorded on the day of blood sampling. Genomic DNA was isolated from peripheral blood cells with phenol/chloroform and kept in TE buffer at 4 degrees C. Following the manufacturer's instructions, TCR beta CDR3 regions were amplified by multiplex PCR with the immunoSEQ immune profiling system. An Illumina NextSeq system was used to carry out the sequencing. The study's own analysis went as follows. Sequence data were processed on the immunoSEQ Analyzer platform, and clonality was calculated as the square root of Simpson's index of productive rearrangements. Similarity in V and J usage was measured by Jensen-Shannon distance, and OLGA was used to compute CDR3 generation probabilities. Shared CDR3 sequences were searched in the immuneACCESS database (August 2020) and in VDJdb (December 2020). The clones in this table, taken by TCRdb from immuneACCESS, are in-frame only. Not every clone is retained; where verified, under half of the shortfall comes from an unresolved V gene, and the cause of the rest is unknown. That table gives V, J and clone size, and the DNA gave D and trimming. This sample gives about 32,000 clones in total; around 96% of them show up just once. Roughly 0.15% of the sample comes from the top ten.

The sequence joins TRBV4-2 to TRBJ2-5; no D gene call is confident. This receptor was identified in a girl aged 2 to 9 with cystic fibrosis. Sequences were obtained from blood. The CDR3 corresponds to CASSQEWNGLEETQYF. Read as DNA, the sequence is TGTGCCAGCAGCCAAGAATGGAACGGGCTCGAAGAGACCCAGTACTTC.